Listed below are T cell receptor beta chains from one sample, sequenced in a study of blood T cell repertoires in COVID-19. The table came from immunoSEQ multiplex PCR; TCRdb's copy has only in-frame clones and leaves some out. The repertoire has more than 250,000 clones, around 85% of them found once; the top ten carry approximately 5.1%. The sequenced sample was peripheral blood. All receptors derive from a man between 45 and 60 years old with active or convalescent COVID-19. The CDR3 runs from the conserved cysteine through the conserved F or W. The order of the fields is V gene, clone size, J gene, CDR3 protein. The size entry is marked missing in some rows and otherwise reads once, few, many or a size class.

v_call: TRBV19; clone_size: NA; j_call: TRBJ1-6; cdr3_aa: CASSPGGTYNSPLHF
v_call: TRBV4-1; clone_size: once; j_call: TRBJ2-7; cdr3_aa: CASSHPTGQPSEQYF
v_call: TRBV4-1; clone_size: NA; j_call: TRBJ1-4; cdr3_aa: CASSRQWLISTNEKLFF
v_call: TRBV7-9; clone_size: NA; j_call: TRBJ1-5; cdr3_aa: CASSRGTGQYQPQHF
v_call: TRBV18; clone_size: NA; j_call: TRBJ2-1; cdr3_aa: CASSPQGARTGGSSYNEQFF
v_call: TRBV27; clone_size: NA; j_call: TRBJ2-1; cdr3_aa: CASSSAPGLANEQFF
v_call: TRBV4-3; clone_size: NA; j_call: TRBJ2-5; cdr3_aa: CASSQGAPTRETQYF
v_call: TRBV5-6; clone_size: NA; j_call: TRBJ1-1; cdr3_aa: CASSLESGDTEAFF
v_call: TRBV2; clone_size: NA; j_call: TRBJ2-7; cdr3_aa: CASSADWKSSYEQYF
v_call: TRBV5-5; clone_size: NA; j_call: TRBJ2-1; cdr3_aa: CASSSLAGGPDEQFF
v_call: TRBV6-2/TRBV6-3; clone_size: once; j_call: TRBJ1-2; cdr3_aa: CASSSNFRGPGYGYTF
v_call: TRBV6-5; clone_size: NA; j_call: TRBJ1-1; cdr3_aa: CASRPLQRAGAEAFF
v_call: TRBV12-3/TRBV12-4; clone_size: NA; j_call: TRBJ1-1; cdr3_aa: CASSHAGEAFF
v_call: TRBV6-4; clone_size: NA; j_call: TRBJ2-3; cdr3_aa: CASRLAGNTDTQYF
v_call: TRBV27; clone_size: NA; j_call: TRBJ1-5; cdr3_aa: CASSLKPSSHQPQHF
v_call: TRBV7-3; clone_size: NA; j_call: TRBJ2-1; cdr3_aa: CASSPVGATGNEQFF
v_call: TRBV21-1; clone_size: NA; j_call: TRBJ2-2; cdr3_aa: CASSKVPGRRDTGELFF
v_call: TRBV4-1; clone_size: NA; j_call: TRBJ2-5; cdr3_aa: CASSPWERETQYF
v_call: TRBV14; clone_size: NA; j_call: TRBJ2-5; cdr3_aa: CASSRLAGGPQETQYF
v_call: TRBV11-2; clone_size: NA; j_call: TRBJ2-3; cdr3_aa: CASRRGPLGAQYF
v_call: TRBV19; clone_size: NA; j_call: TRBJ2-5; cdr3_aa: CASSISSGSYQETQYF
v_call: TRBV6-5; clone_size: NA; j_call: TRBJ2-2; cdr3_aa: CASRGLAGDTGELFF
v_call: TRBV2; clone_size: NA; j_call: TRBJ1-1; cdr3_aa: CASSGQVYTEAFF
v_call: TRBV4-2; clone_size: NA; j_call: TRBJ2-7; cdr3_aa: CASSQGSLAGARGEQYF
v_call: TRBV28; clone_size: NA; j_call: TRBJ1-4; cdr3_aa: CASSQTVGFEKLFF
v_call: TRBV3-1/TRBV3-2; clone_size: NA; j_call: TRBJ1-6; cdr3_aa: CASSQGLFGQINSPLHF
v_call: TRBV2; clone_size: NA; j_call: TRBJ1-2; cdr3_aa: CASSERDRGDYGYTF
v_call: TRBV29-1; clone_size: NA; j_call: TRBJ1-3; cdr3_aa: CSVQTGSGNTIYF
v_call: TRBV6-2/TRBV6-3; clone_size: NA; j_call: TRBJ1-5; cdr3_aa: CASSYSRGDQPQHF
v_call: TRBV11-2; clone_size: once; j_call: TRBJ2-3; cdr3_aa: CASSFGVRKRETQYF
v_call: TRBV28; clone_size: NA; j_call: TRBJ2-7; cdr3_aa: CASIRGGGVYEQYF
v_call: TRBV24-1; clone_size: once; j_call: TRBJ1-5; cdr3_aa: CATSDAGRDQPQHF
v_call: TRBV6-2/TRBV6-3; clone_size: NA; j_call: TRBJ1-5; cdr3_aa: CASSYGNSRNQPQHF
v_call: TRBV11-2; clone_size: NA; j_call: TRBJ2-3; cdr3_aa: CASSLDRVAQYF
v_call: TRBV4-1; clone_size: many; j_call: TRBJ2-3; cdr3_aa: CASSQDLLAGARDTQYF
v_call: TRBV19; clone_size: NA; j_call: TRBJ2-1; cdr3_aa: CASSSILAGFYNEQFF
v_call: TRBV6-5; clone_size: NA; j_call: TRBJ1-1; cdr3_aa: CASSWGQNTEAFF
v_call: TRBV7-9; clone_size: NA; j_call: TRBJ1-2; cdr3_aa: CASRPYTGVVGYGYTF
v_call: TRBV3-1/TRBV3-2; clone_size: few; j_call: TRBJ1-2; cdr3_aa: CASSPRLQGGGHTF
v_call: TRBV7-6; clone_size: NA; j_call: TRBJ2-1; cdr3_aa: CASSFGGSSYNEQFF
v_call: TRBV19; clone_size: once; j_call: TRBJ2-1; cdr3_aa: CASSWVGGHSYEQFF
v_call: TRBV18; clone_size: NA; j_call: TRBJ2-1; cdr3_aa: CASSPPNEKLAGKREQFF
v_call: TRBV3-1/TRBV3-2; clone_size: NA; j_call: TRBJ2-1; cdr3_aa: CASSQFAGGPYNEQFF
v_call: TRBV18; clone_size: many; j_call: TRBJ1-2; cdr3_aa: CASSQLTGHRYGYTF
v_call: TRBV7-2; clone_size: NA; j_call: TRBJ2-2; cdr3_aa: CASSPLPGRTGELFF
v_call: TRBV5-4; clone_size: NA; j_call: TRBJ1-1; cdr3_aa: CASSRRMAGNTEAFF